The rows below give T cell receptor beta chains drawn from one sample of a study of T-cell reconstitution after alpha-beta-depleted transplantation in children. TCRdb reanalysed the PCR reads using MiXCR and keeps one entry per CDR3 protein. The sample records about 470,000 distinct CDR3 sequences, about 45% being singletons. Sequencing used PBMCs, obtained before TCRalphabeta/CD19-depleted stem cell transplant. Receptors originate from a girl between 2 and 10 years old with aplastic anemia, due to receive a stem cell transplant. Both conserved end residues are part of each CDR3. D genes are given only for firm matches. Clone size is stated in some rows and not others, as once, few, many or a class when expanded.

size | D | J | length | V | CDR3 | DNA
many | TRBD1 | TRBJ1-1 | 16 | TRBV5-5 | CASSFTGGGMNTEAFF | TGTGCCAGCAGTTTTACAGGGGGTGGGATGAACACTGAAGCTTTCTTT
NA | TRBD2 | TRBJ2-1 | 15 | TRBV7-2 | CASSSAGLDPTGAKF | TGTGCCAGCAGCTCGGCGGGACTAGACCCTACCGGGGCGAAGTTC
NA | NA | TRBJ2-3 | 14 | TRBV19 | CASTSRTFWDTQYF | TGTGCCAGTACCTCCCGGACTTTCTGGGATACGCAGTATTTT
once | NA | TRBJ2-7 | 12 | TRBV15 | CATSSGQREQYF | TGTGCCACCAGCTCTGGACAACGCGAGCAGTACTTC
NA | NA | TRBJ1-2 | 12 | TRBV20-1 | CSGGPKEDGYTF | TGCAGTGGAGGTCCCAAGGAGGATGGCTACACCTTC
NA | NA | TRBJ2-3 | 12 | TRBV20-1 | CSGGQRTDTQYF | TGCAGTGGCGGCCAGAGGACAGATACGCAGTATTTT
NA | NA | TRBJ2-7 | 14 | TRBV5-5 | CASSLSSWLDEQYF | TGTGCCAGCAGCTTGTCAAGTTGGCTCGACGAGCAGTACTTC
NA | NA | TRBJ1-1 | 12 | TRBV20-1 | CSARKGPTEAFF | TGCAGTGCCAGGAAGGGCCCGACTGAAGCTTTCTTT
NA | NA | TRBJ2-7 | 14 | TRBV12-3/TRBV12-4 | CASSFEATPYEQYF | TGTGCCAGCAGTTTCGAGGCTACCCCCTACGAGCAGTACTTC
few | NA | TRBJ2-1 | 16 | TRBV3-1 | CASSLRTSRRLDEQFF | TGTGCCAGCAGCCTGCGGACATCGAGGAGGCTCGATGAGCAGTTCTTC
few | TRBD2 | TRBJ2-5 | 15 | TRBV5-1 | CASSLEGGRDETQYF | TGCGCCAGCAGCTTGGAGGGCGGGAGGGACGAGACCCAGTACTTC
few | TRBD2 | TRBJ2-1 | 16 | TRBV20-1 | CSASTQRERSYNEQFF | TGCAGTGCATCCACCCAGCGGGAGCGTTCCTACAATGAGCAGTTCTTC
NA | NA | TRBJ2-7 | 11 | TRBV29-1 | CSVPVGGEQYF | TGCAGCGTCCCGGTGGGCGGCGAGCAGTACTTC
few | TRBD2 | TRBJ2-3 | 15 | TRBV9 | CASSVVAGGPNTQYF | TGTGCCAGCAGCGTAGTGGCGGGAGGGCCAAATACGCAGTATTTT
NA | TRBD1 | TRBJ1-2 | 16 | TRBV20-1 | CSARDLPGQEDYGYTF | TGCAGTGCTAGAGACCTACCGGGACAGGAGGATTATGGCTACACCTTC
many | NA | TRBJ2-2 | 13 | TRBV20-1 | CSASSGHTGELFF | TGCAGTGCTAGTTCTGGGCACACCGGGGAGCTGTTTTTT
NA | TRBD1 | TRBJ2-3 | 20 | TRBV5-1 | CASSLAGTGGNYYGADTQYF | TGCGCCAGCAGCTTGGCCGGGACAGGGGGCAACTATTACGGGGCAGATACGCAGTATTTT
NA | TRBD2 | TRBJ2-2 | 16 | TRBV7-2 | CASSLPDGGRAGDLFF | TGTGCCAGCAGCCTCCCAGATGGCGGGAGGGCCGGGGACCTGTTTTTT
many | TRBD1 | TRBJ1-1 | 14 | TRBV5-1 | CASSPDRASLEAFF | TGCGCCAGCAGCCCGGACAGGGCCTCTCTTGAAGCTTTCTTT
NA | NA | TRBJ1-1 | 20 | TRBV4-1 | CASSQVSGGRDGRNTTEAFF | TGCGCCAGCAGCCAAGTCTCGGGGGGCCGTGATGGTCGGAACACCACTGAAGCTTTCTTT
once | NA | TRBJ2-7 | 14 | TRBV6-5 | CASSLSHSSYEQYF | TGTGCCAGCAGTTTGTCCCACAGCTCCTACGAGCAGTACTTC
many | TRBD2 | TRBJ2-3 | 15 | TRBV11-2 | CASIPFSGTADTQYF | TGTGCCAGCATCCCTTTTAGCGGGACTGCAGATACGCAGTATTTT
NA | NA | TRBJ2-7 | 14 | TRBV18 | CASSPMGSVYEQYF | TGTGCCAGCTCACCGATGGGTTCGGTTTACGAGCAGTACTTC
few | TRBD1 | TRBJ2-5 | 15 | TRBV28 | CASTPGQGARETQYF | TGTGCCAGCACACCGGGACAGGGGGCAAGGGAGACCCAGTACTTC
NA | TRBD1 | TRBJ2-3 | 14 | TRBV20-1 | CSARSQGAIDTQYF | TGCAGTGCCCGAAGCCAGGGGGCAATAGATACGCAGTATTTT
NA | TRBD1 | TRBJ2-5 | 16 | TRBV7-2 | CASSFRAGGNPETQYF | TGTGCCAGCAGCTTTCGGGCAGGGGGCAACCCAGAGACCCAGTACTTC
many | NA | TRBJ1-2 | 14 | TRBV5-1 | CASSLESTVYGYTF | TGCGCCAGCAGCTTGGAGTCGACAGTCTATGGCTACACCTTC
NA | NA | TRBJ2-1 | 10 | TRBV4-2 | CASGFSEQFF | TGTGCCAGCGGTTTCAGTGAGCAGTTCTTC
NA | NA | TRBJ2-1 | 16 | TRBV4-1 | CASSQGTRSSYNEQFF | TGCGCCAGCAGCCAAGGGACCCGAAGCTCCTACAATGAGCAGTTCTTC
once | NA | TRBJ1-2 | 15 | TRBV6-1 | CASSEWTESYYGYTF | TGTGCCAGCAGTGAGTGGACGGAGAGTTACTATGGCTACACCTTC
few | NA | TRBJ1-5 | 13 | TRBV28 | CASSPAGRQPQHF | TGTGCCAGCAGTCCCGCCGGGCGTCAGCCCCAGCATTTT
NA | NA | TRBJ1-6 | 13 | TRBV20-1 | CSARGSQNSPLHF | TGCAGTGCTAGGGGCAGCCAGAATTCACCCCTCCACTTT
NA | TRBD2 | TRBJ2-2 | 16 | TRBV11-3 | CASSPLSGSDTGELFF | TGTGCCAGCAGTCCTCTCAGCGGGAGCGACACCGGGGAGCTGTTTTTT
few | NA | TRBJ2-1 | 11 | TRBV20-1 | CSAAVSDEQFF | TGCAGTGCTGCTGTTAGTGATGAGCAGTTCTTC
NA | TRBD2 | TRBJ2-4 | 14 | TRBV20-1 | CSATLAGAKNIQYF | TGCAGTGCTACTCTAGCGGGAGCCAAAAACATTCAGTACTTC
few | TRBD1 | TRBJ2-7 | 16 | TRBV7-2 | CASSPRPGTGAYEQYF | TGTGCCAGCAGCCCGCGACCCGGGACAGGGGCCTACGAGCAGTACTTC
NA | TRBD1 | TRBJ2-5 | 16 | TRBV7-2 | CASSLVRQGLQETQYF | TGTGCCAGCAGCTTAGTTCGACAGGGGCTCCAAGAGACCCAGTACTTC
many | TRBD1 | TRBJ2-7 | 15 | TRBV12-3/TRBV12-4 | CASSRGTAVSYEQYF | TGTGCCAGCTCGCGTGGGACAGCTGTATCCTACGAGCAGTACTTC
many | NA | TRBJ1-1 | 13 | TRBV27 | CASRATPNTEAFF | TGTGCCAGCAGAGCGACACCGAACACTGAAGCTTTCTTT
NA | NA | TRBJ2-7 | 15 | TRBV5-6 | CASSLLTGGLYEQYF | TGTGCCAGCAGCTTGCTAACAGGGGGACTATACGAGCAGTACTTC
NA | NA | TRBJ2-1 | 14 | TRBV15 | CATSRGPPGNEQFF | TGTGCCACCAGCCGTGGCCCCCCAGGCAATGAGCAGTTCTTC
many | NA | TRBJ1-1 | 15 | TRBV12-3/TRBV12-4 | CASSLVTGRNTEAFF | TGTGCCAGCAGTTTAGTTACCGGGCGAAACACTGAAGCTTTCTTT
NA | NA | TRBJ1-5 | 15 | TRBV28 | CASRDGKNSNQPQHF | TGTGCCAGCAGGGACGGAAAGAATAGCAATCAGCCCCAGCATTTT
many | TRBD2 | TRBJ2-7 | 16 | TRBV5-4 | CASSLGLAGVSYEQYF | TGTGCCAGCAGCTTGGGACTAGCGGGAGTCTCCTACGAGCAGTACTTC
NA | NA | TRBJ1-3 | 15 | TRBV6-5 | CASSYSKDRGNTIYF | TGTGCCAGCAGTTACTCGAAAGACAGGGGAAACACCATATATTTT
NA | NA | TRBJ1-1 | 17 | TRBV4-1 | CASSQANLLYLGTEAFF | TGCGCCAGCAGCCAAGCGAATTTGCTCTATCTGGGAACTGAAGCTTTCTTT
many | NA | TRBJ2-7 | 15 | TRBV20-1 | CSARDLTAPLYEQYF | TGCAGTGCTAGAGATCTCACGGCGCCGCTCTACGAGCAGTACTTC
NA | TRBD1 | TRBJ1-1 | 14 | TRBV5-6 | CASSFTGTDTEAFF | TGTGCCAGCAGCTTTACCGGGACAGACACTGAAGCTTTCTTT
few | TRBD2 | TRBJ2-3 | 18 | TRBV10-2 | CASSAPLGLADGEGTQYF | TGCGCCAGCAGCGCACCCCTTGGACTAGCGGACGGAGAGGGTACGCAGTATTTT
many | TRBD2 | TRBJ2-1 | 16 | TRBV7-3 | CASSLTASGRLNEQFF | TGTGCCAGCAGCTTAACCGCTAGCGGGAGACTAAATGAGCAGTTCTTC
once | NA | TRBJ1-5 | 16 | TRBV20-1 | CSARGSGSNSNQPQHF | TGCAGTGCTAGAGGCTCAGGGTCTAATAGCAATCAGCCCCAGCATTTT
many | NA | TRBJ2-3 | 13 | TRBV5-6 | CASSGTGVDTQYF | TGTGCCAGCAGCGGGACGGGAGTAGATACGCAGTATTTT
many | TRBD1 | TRBJ2-5 | 16 | TRBV7-9 | CASSRSRGTGQETQYF | TGTGCCAGCAGCCGTTCTAGGGGGACAGGACAAGAGACCCAGTACTTC
few | NA | TRBJ1-6 | 15 | TRBV5-1 | CASSLSLGQNSPLHF | TGCGCCAGCAGCTTAAGTTTGGGGCAGAATTCACCCCTCCACTTT